This TCR beta chain was recorded in a study of technical replicates of blood from several donors. Assay: immunoSEQ multiplex PCR; the TCRdb copy retains only in-frame clones and omits some. The table shows approximately 79,000 clones, with 80% to 95% occurring only once. The germline CDR1 and CDR2 sequences are MNHNS and SASEGT. V lost 6 bases and J 0 bases, leaving 15 bases between the germline ends. CDR3 length: 15 residues. Material for sequencing was T cells isolated from PBMCs. V and J are TRBV6-1 and TRBJ2-7, with D maybe TRBD2 (5 bases). The receptor was derived from a human donor in good health. For the CDR3, the DNA is TGTGCCAGCAGGGTAACGGGGATTAACTCCTACGAGCAGTACTTC. This gives the protein CASRVTGINSYEQYF.